This T cell receptor (beta chain) was sequenced for a study of shared clonotypes between healthy human individuals. Study background: A few men and a couple of women, aged 18 to 49, were donors.

The naive CD8 population came from CD45RO-negative cells selected for CCR7, without terminally differentiated effector memory CD45RA+ cells. Sorted-subset replicate PCRs used 200 to 250 ng DNA, tens of thousands of T cell genomes. Some clones are missing from TCRdb's copy, which holds only in-frame ones; the method was immunoSEQ multiplex PCR. This table has approximately 2,200,000 clones, around 93% appearing once. The receptor was isolated from a man younger than 30 in good health. Some clones in this sample may be carry-over from other donors' samples. Sequencing was done on a sample of naive CD8+ T cells from PBMCs.

For the CDR3, the DNA is TGTGCCAGCAGCCGGGCGGTACTAGCGGGGCCCACCGGGGAGCTGTTTTTT. Translating it yields CASSRAVLAGPTGELFF. The genes are TRBV7-4 and TRBJ2-2, with 10 bases that match TRBD2. The junction had 10 bases not matched to a gene; V was cut back by 5 bases and J by 4 bases. There are 17 residues in the CDR3. The germline gives CDR1 SGHVT, CDR2 SQSDAQ.